This is a list of T cell receptor beta chains from one sample in a study of blood T cell repertoires in COVID-19. This table comes from immunoSEQ multiplex PCR, and its TCRdb copy is limited to in-frame clones, with some not included. The sample holds hundreds of thousands of clones; 70% to 90% are singletons and the top ten take under 0.3%. The sequencing sample was made of peripheral blood. All receptors come from a woman aged 18 to 35 with acute or convalescent COVID-19. Both conserved end residues are part of each CDR3. D genes are given only for firm matches. Expanded clones get a size class; other rows say once, few or many, or leave the size out.

D | J | size | V | CDR3
. | TRBJ2-7 | . | TRBV7-6 | CASSFGGDSSYEQYF
TRBD1 | TRBJ1-2 | . | TRBV6-6 | CASSSRGTGTPLGYTF
TRBD2 | TRBJ2-1 | . | TRBV7-6 | CASSPSGGYNEQFF
. | TRBJ1-2 | . | TRBV30 | CAWSENRNYGYTF
TRBD2 | TRBJ2-3 | . | TRBV7-8 | CASSLVRPSGGPVPSTDTQYF
. | TRBJ2-1 | . | TRBV27 | CASSPLGGLENNEQFF
TRBD2 | TRBJ2-3 | . | TRBV3-1/TRBV3-2 | CASSQPVLAGWGTDTQYF
TRBD2 | TRBJ2-5 | . | TRBV4-1 | CASAPAGGQETQYF
TRBD1 | TRBJ1-3 | . | TRBV9 | CASSSSVVGTGVFSGNTIYF
. | TRBJ1-6 | . | TRBV14 | CASSHSGGNSPLHF
TRBD1 | TRBJ1-1 | . | TRBV18 | CASSPGQGAEAFF
TRBD1 | TRBJ2-2 | . | TRBV29-1 | CSVQGASSYTGELFF
TRBD2 | TRBJ2-3 | . | TRBV2 | CASGLRGASSTDTQYF
. | TRBJ1-5 | . | TRBV19 | CASSIRQVNQPQHF
TRBD2 | TRBJ2-1 | . | TRBV4-1 | CASSQSSLRQGGLDNEQFF
. | TRBJ2-5 | . | TRBV6-5 | CASSYTIQETQYF
. | TRBJ2-7 | . | TRBV25-1 | CASSERANYEQYF
. | TRBJ2-7 | . | TRBV4-1 | CASSQDRGRGGSYEQYF
TRBD2 | TRBJ2-2 | . | TRBV6-4 | CASSDQAGPTGELFF
. | TRBJ2-1 | . | TRBV5-5 | CASSFQALYNEQFF
. | TRBJ2-2 | . | TRBV24-1 | CATVHTYTGELFF
. | TRBJ1-1 | few | TRBV4-1 | CASSNRGGAYEAFF
TRBD1 | TRBJ1-1 | . | TRBV14 | CASSQRGTGHTEAFF
TRBD2 | TRBJ2-2 | . | TRBV30 | CAWSVASGDNTGELFF
. | TRBJ1-6 | once | TRBV30 | CAWRSKPRGNSPLHF
. | TRBJ1-1 | . | TRBV5-1 | CASTPGGQNPFEAFF
. | TRBJ1-2 | . | TRBV4-3 | CASSQLGAGGHYGYTF
TRBD2 | TRBJ2-5 | . | TRBV6-5 | CASRTATRGGTQYF
. | TRBJ1-1 | . | TRBV4-3 | CASSQILNTEAFF
. | TRBJ1-1 | few | TRBV7-3 | CASSSIRRSEAFF
. | TRBJ2-1 | . | TRBV9 | CASSPGGRSYNEQFF
. | TRBJ1-3 | . | TRBV4-1 | CASSPRGSSIGTPGNTIYF
TRBD1 | TRBJ1-5 | . | TRBV5-8 | CASSTRRDRGDQPQHF
TRBD1 | TRBJ1-5 | . | TRBV5-6 | CASSLGQGARGQPQHF
TRBD2 | TRBJ2-1 | . | TRBV7-2 | CASSLSGGGNEQFF
TRBD2 | TRBJ2-7 | . | TRBV23-1 | CASSQPSGRTLNLIQYF
TRBD2 | TRBJ2-4 | . | TRBV4-3 | CASSQDTSGDSQYF
. | TRBJ2-1 | . | TRBV7-8 | CASSPSGTTYNEQFF
. | TRBJ2-3 | . | TRBV18 | CASSSATGQGITDTQYF
. | TRBJ2-3 | . | TRBV20-1 | CSATHSDTQYF
. | TRBJ1-5 | . | TRBV6-5 | CASSYPGGVLQPQHF
. | TRBJ2-5 | . | TRBV4-1 | CASSQEYETQYF
. | TRBJ2-7 | . | TRBV30 | CAWSPRPYEQYF
. | TRBJ1-2 | once | TRBV29-1 | CSVPSVGGGSGYTF